This TCR beta chain is drawn from a study of blood T cells in healthy people across ages. Findings of the study overall: TCR beta diversity, measured per million T cells, fell in a roughly linear way with age. Unknown donor CMV status possibly confounded expanded clonotype changes.

For this clonotype: Its antigen is currently unknown.

The CDR3 loop spans 12 amino acids. The V gene's germline CDR1 is MNHEY and CDR2 SMNVEV (reference sequence). Deletions cut 2 bases from V and 7 bases from J, with 8 bases between. A sample-barcoded 5' primer and a J-beta primer mix were used in a second PCR of roughly 6 to 12 cycles. Via MiXCR, TCRdb re-called the 5' RACE reads, giving one row per CDR3 protein. The sample holds 800,000 to 950,000 distinct CDR3 sequences, roughly 50% seen once. Sequences were obtained from blood. The chain links TRBV27 to TRBJ1-1; D might be TRBD1 (6 bases). This receptor was obtained from a man aged 25 to 40 in good health. CDR3 sequence reads: CASSLRGNEAFF. The CDR3 bases are TGTGCCAGCAGTTTAAGGGGGAATGAAGCTTTCTTT.